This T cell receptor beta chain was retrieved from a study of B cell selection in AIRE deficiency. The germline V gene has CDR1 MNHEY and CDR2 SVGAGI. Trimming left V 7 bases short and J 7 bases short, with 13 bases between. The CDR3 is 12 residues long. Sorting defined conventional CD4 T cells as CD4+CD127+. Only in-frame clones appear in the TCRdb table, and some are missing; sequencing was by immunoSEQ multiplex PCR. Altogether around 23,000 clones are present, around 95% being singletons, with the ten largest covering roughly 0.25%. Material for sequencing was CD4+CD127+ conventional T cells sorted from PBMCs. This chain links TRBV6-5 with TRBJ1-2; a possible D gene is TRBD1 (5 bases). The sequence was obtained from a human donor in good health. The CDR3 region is CASIGGEGGYTF. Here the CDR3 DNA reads TGTGCCAGCATTGGGGGGGAAGGTGGCTACACCTTC.